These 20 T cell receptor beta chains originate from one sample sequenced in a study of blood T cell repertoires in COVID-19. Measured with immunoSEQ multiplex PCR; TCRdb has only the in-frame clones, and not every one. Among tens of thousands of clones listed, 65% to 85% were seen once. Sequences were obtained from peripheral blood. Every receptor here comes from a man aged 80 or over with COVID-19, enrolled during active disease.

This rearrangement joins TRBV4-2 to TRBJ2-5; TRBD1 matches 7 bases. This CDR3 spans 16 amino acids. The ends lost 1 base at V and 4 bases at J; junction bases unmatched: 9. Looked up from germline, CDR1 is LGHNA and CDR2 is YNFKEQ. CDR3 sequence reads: CASSQVRRGSGETQYF. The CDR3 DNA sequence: TGTGCCAGCAGCCAAGTCCGCAGGGGGTCGGGAGAGACCCAGTACTTC.

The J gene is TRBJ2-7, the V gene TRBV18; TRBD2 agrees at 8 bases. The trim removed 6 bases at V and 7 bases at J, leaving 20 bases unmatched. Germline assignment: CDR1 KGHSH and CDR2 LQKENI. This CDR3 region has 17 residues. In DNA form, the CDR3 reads TGTGCCAGCTCTCCCCCCGGGGGGGGCGCAGCTCTGGGGGAGCAGTACTTC. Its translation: CASSPPGGGAALGEQYF.

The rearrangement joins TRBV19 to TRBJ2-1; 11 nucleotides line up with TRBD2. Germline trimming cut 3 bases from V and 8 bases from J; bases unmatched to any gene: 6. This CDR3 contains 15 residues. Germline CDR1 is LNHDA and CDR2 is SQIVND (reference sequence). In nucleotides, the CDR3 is TGTGCCAGTAGTATTCTAGCGGGGGGAGATCATGAGCAGTTCTTC. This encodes CASSILAGGDHEQFF.

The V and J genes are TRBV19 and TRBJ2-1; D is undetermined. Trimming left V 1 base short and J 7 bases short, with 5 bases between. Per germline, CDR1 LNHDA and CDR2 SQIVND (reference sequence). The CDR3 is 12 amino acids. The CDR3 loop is CASSIVPNEQFF. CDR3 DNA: TGTGCCAGTAGTATAGTCCCTAATGAGCAGTTCTTC.

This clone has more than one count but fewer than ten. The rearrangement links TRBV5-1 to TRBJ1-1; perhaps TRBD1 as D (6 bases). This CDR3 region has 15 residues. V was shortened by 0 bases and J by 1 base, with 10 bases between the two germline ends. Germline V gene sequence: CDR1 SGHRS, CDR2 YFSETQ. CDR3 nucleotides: TGCGCCAGCAGCTTGGAGGGACATAAGAACACTGAAGCTTTCTTT. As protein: CASSLEGHKNTEAFF.

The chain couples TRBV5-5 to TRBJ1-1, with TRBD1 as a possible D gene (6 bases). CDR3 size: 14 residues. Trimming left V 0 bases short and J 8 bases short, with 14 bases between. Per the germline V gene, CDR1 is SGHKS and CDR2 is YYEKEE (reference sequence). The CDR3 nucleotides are TGTGCCAGCAGCTTGGACCCAGGGGTTATGGAAGCTTTCTTT. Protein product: CASSLDPGVMEAFF.

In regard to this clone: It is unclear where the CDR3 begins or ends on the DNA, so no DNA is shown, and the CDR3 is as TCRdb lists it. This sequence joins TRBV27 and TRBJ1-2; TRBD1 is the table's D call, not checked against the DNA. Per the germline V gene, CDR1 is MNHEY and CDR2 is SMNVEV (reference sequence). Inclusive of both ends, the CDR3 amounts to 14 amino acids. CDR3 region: CASTPSGQGSGYTF.

The CDR3 DNA sequence: TGTGCCAGCTCGCAACTCCAGGGGGCCGGAACTGAAGCTTTCTTT. Protein product: CASSQLQGAGTEAFF. This rearrangement joins TRBV18 to TRBJ1-1, with 8 bases identical to TRBD1. This CDR3 has 15 amino acids. V shed 6 bases, J shed 5 bases, and the junction held 11 bases outside the gene matches. Germline CDR1 and CDR2: KGHSH and LQKENI.

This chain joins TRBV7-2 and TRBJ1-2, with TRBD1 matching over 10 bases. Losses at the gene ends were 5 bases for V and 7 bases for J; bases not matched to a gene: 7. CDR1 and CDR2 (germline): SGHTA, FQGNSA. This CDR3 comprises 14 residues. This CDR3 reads CASSPGTGEAGYTF. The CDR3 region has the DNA TGTGCCAGCAGCCCGGGGACAGGGGAAGCTGGCTACACCTTC. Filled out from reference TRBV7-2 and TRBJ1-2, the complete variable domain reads GAGVSQSPSNKVTEKGKDVELRCDPISGHTALYWYRQSLGQGLEFLIYFQGNSAPDKSGLPSDRFSAERTGGSVSTLTIQRTQQEDSAVYLCASSPGTGEAGYTFGSGTRLTVV.

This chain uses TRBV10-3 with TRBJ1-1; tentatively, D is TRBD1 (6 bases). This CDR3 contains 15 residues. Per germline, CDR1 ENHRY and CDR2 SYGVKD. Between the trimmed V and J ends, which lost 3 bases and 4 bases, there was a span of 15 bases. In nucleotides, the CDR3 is TGTGCCATCAGTGAAGCGGGGGGCCGGGGCACTGAAGCTTTCTTT. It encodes CAISEAGGRGTEAFF.

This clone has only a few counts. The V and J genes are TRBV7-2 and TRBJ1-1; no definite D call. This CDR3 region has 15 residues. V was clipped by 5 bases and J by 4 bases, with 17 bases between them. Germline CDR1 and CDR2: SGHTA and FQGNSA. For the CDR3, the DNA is TGTGCCAGCAGCCCCTTGGTCCTGCGCGTCACTGAAGCTTTCTTT. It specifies CASSPLVLRVTEAFF.

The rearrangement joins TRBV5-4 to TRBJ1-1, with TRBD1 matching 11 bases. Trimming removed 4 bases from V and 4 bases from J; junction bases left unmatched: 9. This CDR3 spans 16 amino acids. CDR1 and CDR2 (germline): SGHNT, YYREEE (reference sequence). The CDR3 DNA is TGTGCCAGCAGCCCGTCCCGGGACAGGGGGGGCACTGAAGCTTTCTTT. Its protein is CASSPSRDRGGTEAFF.

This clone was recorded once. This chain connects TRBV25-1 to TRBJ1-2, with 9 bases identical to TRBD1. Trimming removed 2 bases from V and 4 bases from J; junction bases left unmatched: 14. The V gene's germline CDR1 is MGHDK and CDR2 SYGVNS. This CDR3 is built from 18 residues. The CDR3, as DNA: TGTGCCAGCAGTGAACACGGGACAGGGACCACCAGAGGCTATGGCTACACCTTC. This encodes CASSEHGTGTTRGYGYTF.

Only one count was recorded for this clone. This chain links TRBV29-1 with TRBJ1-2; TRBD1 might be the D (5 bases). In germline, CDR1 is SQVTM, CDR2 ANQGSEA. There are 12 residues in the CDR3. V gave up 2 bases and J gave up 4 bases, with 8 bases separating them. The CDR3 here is CSVEWQGYGYTF. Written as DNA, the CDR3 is TGCAGCGTTGAATGGCAGGGCTATGGCTACACCTTC.

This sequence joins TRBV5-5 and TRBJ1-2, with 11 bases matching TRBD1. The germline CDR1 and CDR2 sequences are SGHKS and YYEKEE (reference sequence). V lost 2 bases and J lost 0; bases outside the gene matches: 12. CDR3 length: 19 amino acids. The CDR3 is CASSFLTRTGGLSNYGYTF. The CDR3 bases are TGTGCCAGCAGCTTCCTTACCCGGACAGGGGGCCTTTCTAACTATGGCTACACCTTC. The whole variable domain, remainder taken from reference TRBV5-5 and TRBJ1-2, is DAGVTQSPTHLIKTRGQQVTLRCSPISGHKSVSWYQQVLGQGPQFIFQYYEKEERGRGNFPDRFSARQFPNYSSELNVNALLLGDSALYLCASSFLTRTGGLSNYGYTFGSGTRLTVV.

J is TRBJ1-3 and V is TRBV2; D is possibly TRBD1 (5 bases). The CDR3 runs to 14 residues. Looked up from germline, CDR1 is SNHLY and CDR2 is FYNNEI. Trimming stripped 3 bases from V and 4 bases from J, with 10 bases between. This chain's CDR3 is CASSEAGRGNTIYF. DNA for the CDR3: TGTGCCAGCAGTGAGGCAGGGCGGGGAAACACCATATATTTT.

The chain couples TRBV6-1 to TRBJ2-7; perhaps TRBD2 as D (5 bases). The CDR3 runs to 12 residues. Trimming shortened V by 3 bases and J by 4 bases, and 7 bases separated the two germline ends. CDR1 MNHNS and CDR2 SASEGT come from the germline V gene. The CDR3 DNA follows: TGTGCCAGCAGTGATCGAGGGTACGAGCAGTACGTC. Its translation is CASSDRGYEQYV.

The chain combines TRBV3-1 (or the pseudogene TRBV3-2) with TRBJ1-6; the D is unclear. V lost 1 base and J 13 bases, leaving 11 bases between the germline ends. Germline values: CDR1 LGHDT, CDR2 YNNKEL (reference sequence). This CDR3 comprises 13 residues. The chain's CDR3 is CASSQGPLAPLHF. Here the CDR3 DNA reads TGTGCCAGCAGCCAAGGCCCACTAGCCCCCCTCCACTTT.

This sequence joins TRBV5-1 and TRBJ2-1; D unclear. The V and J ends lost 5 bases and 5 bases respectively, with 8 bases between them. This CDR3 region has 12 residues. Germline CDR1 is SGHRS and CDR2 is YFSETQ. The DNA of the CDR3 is TGCGCCAGCAGGGGCACAAACAATGAGCAGTTCTTC. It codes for CASRGTNNEQFF.

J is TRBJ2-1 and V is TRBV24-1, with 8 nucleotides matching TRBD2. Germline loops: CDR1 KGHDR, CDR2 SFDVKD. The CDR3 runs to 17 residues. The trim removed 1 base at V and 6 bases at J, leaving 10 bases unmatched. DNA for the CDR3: TGTGCCACCAGTGATTTTGCCACGGGGGGGCGGTTCAATGAGCAGTTCTTC. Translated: CATSDFATGGRFNEQFF.